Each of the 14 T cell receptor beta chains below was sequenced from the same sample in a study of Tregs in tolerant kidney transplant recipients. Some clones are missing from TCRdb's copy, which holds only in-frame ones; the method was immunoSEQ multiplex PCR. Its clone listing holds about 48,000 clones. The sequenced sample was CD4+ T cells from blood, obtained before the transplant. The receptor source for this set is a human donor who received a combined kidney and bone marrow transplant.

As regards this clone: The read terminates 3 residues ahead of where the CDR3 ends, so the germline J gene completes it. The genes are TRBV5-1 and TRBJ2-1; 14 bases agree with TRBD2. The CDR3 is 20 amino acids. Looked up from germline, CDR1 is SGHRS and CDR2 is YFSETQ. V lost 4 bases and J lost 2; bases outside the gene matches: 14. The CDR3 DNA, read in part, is TGCGCCAGCAGCCCTGGGATCGGGACTAGCGGGAGCAGAACCTACAATGAG. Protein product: CASSPGIGTSGSRTYNE. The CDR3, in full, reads CASSPGIGTSGSRTYNEQFF.

The CDR3 DNA, read in part, is TGTGCCAGCAGCCTTGGGACTAGCGTAGAGACC. The encoded protein is CASSLGTSVET. The whole CDR3 sequence is CASSLGTSVETQYF. The J gene is TRBJ2-5, the V gene TRBV7-3; 10 nucleotides agree with TRBD2. The read finishes 3 residues shy of the CDR3 end, and the germline J gene is used to complete it. The CDR3 loop spans 14 amino acids. The junction had 4 bases not matched to a gene; V was cut back by 5 bases and J by 4 bases. Per germline, CDR1 SGHTA and CDR2 FQGTGA.

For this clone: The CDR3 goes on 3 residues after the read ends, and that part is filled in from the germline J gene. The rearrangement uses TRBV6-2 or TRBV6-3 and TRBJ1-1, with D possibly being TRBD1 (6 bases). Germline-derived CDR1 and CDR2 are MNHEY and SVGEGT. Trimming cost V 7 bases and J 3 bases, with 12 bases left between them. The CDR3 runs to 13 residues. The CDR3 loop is CASTKQGHTEAFF. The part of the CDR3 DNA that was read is TGTGCCAGCACCAAACAGGGACACACTGAA.

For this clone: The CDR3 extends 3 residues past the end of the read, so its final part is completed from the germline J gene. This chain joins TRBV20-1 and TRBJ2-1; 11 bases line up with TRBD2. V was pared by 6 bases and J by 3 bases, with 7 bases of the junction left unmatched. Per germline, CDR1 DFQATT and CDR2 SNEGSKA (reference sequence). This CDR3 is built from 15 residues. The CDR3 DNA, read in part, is TGCAGTGCCAAGCCGGGACTAGCGGTCTACAATGAG. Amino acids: CSAKPGLAVYNE. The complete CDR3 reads CSAKPGLAVYNEQFF.

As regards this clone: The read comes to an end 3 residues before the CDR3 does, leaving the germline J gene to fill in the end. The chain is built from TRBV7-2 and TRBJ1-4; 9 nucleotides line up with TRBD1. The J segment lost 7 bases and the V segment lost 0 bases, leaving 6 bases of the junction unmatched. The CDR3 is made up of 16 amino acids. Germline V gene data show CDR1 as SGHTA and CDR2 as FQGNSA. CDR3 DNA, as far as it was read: TGTGCCAGCAGCTTAGCGTTTTCGGGACAGGGTGAAAAA. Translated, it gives CASSLAFSGQGEK. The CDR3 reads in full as CASSLAFSGQGEKLFF.

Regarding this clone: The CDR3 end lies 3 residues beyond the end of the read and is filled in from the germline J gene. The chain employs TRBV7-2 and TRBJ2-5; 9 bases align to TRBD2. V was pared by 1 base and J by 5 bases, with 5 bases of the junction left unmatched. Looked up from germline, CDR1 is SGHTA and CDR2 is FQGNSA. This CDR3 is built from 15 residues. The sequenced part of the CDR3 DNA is TGTGCCAGCAGCTTAGGGCGGGGGGGGCAGGAGACC. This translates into CASSLGRGGQET. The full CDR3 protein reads CASSLGRGGQETQYF.

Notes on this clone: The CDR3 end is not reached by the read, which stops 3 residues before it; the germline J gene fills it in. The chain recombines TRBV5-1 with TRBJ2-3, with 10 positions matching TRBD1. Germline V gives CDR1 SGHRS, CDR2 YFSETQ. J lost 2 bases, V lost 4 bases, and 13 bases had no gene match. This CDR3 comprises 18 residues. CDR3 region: CASSLQVRGTGVTDTQYF. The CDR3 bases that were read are TGCGCCAGCAGCCTTCAGGTTCGGGGGACAGGGGTCACAGATACG.

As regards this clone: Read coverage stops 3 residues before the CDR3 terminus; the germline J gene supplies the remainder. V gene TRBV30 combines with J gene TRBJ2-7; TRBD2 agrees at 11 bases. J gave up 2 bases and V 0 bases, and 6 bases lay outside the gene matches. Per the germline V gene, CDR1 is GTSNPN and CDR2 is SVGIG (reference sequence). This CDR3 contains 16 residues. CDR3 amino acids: CAWSVPLAGGPYEQYF. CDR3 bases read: TGTGCCTGGAGTGTACCTTTAGCGGGAGGGCCCTACGAG.

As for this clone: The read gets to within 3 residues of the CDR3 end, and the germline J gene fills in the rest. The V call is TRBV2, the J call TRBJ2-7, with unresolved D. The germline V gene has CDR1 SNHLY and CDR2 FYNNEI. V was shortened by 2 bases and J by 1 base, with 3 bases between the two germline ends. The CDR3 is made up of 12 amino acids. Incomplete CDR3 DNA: TGTGCCAGCAGTGAACAGTCCTACGAG. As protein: CASSEQSYE. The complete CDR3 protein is CASSEQSYEQYF.

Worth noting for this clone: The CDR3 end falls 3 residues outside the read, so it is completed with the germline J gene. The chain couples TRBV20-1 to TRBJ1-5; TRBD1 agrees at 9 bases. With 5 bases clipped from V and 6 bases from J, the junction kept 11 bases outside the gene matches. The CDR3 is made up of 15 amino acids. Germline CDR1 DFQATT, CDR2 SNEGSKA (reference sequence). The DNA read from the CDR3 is TGCAGTGCTTCCGTACAGGGGGCCGCGGGTCAGCCC. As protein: CSASVQGAAGQP. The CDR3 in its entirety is CSASVQGAAGQPQHF.

The sequenced part of the CDR3 DNA is TGTGCCAGCAGCGGCGGGACACGGCAAATCACTGAA. Residues: CASSGGTRQITE. The entire CDR3 reads CASSGGTRQITEAFF. The chain combines TRBV7-9 with TRBJ1-1, with D possibly TRBD1 on 6 matching bases. Coverage ceases 3 residues before the CDR3 finishes, and the germline J gene fills in the end. Germline V gives CDR1 SEHNR, CDR2 FQNEAQ (reference sequence). This CDR3 is 15 amino acids long. Deletions cut 5 bases from V and 4 bases from J, with 17 bases between.

CDR3 DNA (partial): TGTGCCAGCTCCCGAGACAGGTCTACGAACACTGAA. Encoded protein: CASSRDRSTNTE. The CDR3, in full, reads CASSRDRSTNTEAFF. This chain links TRBV2 with TRBJ1-1; TRBD1 is a possible D gene (6 bases). The observed sequence ends 3 residues before the CDR3 terminus, with the missing tail filled in from the germline J gene. The germline V gene encodes CDR1 SNHLY and CDR2 FYNNEI. The CDR3 is made up of 15 amino acids. V lost 8 bases and J 1 base, leaving 17 bases between the germline ends.

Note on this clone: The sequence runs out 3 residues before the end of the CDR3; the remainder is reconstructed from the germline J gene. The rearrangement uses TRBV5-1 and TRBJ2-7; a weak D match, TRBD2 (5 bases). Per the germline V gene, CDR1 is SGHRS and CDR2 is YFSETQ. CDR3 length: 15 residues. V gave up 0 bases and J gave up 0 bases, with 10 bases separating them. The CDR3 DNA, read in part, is TGCGCCAGCAGCTTGGGGTCGAGCGGCTCCTACGAG. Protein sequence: CASSLGSSGSYE. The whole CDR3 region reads CASSLGSSGSYEQYF.

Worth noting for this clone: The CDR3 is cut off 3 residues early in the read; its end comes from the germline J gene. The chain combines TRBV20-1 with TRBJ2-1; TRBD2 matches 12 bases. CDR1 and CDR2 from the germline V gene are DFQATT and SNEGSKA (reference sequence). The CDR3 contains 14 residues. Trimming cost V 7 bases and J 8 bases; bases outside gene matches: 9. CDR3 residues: CSGLTSGRSYEQFF. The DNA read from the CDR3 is TGCAGTGGCCTGACTAGCGGGAGAAGCTATGAG.